This T cell receptor (beta chain) comes out of a study of T-cell reconstitution after alpha-beta-depleted transplantation in children. Notes on this clonotype: Its antigen is not known.

Whole-study findings and limits: Recipient T cells and thymic progenitors that survived gave rise to the high TCRbeta diversity observed at day 60 in some patients. T cells produced anew were the main source of T-cell counts and diversity one year after transplant. Reportedly, roughly two months post-transplant, alpha-beta T cells arose from several hundred expanded graft clones.

Construction of the TCRbeta library involved unique molecular identifiers. TCRdb fed the PCR reads into MiXCR, producing one record per CDR3 protein. This sample has around 670,000 distinct CDR3 sequences, with roughly 13% found just once. The receptor comes from a girl between 2 and 10 years old with congenital amegakaryocytic thrombocytopenia, due to receive a stem cell transplant. The sequences come from PBMCs, collected before TCRalphabeta/CD19-depleted stem cell transplant.

CDR3 in DNA: TGTGCCAGCAGCTTAGTCGGCGGGAGGGGCTACGAGCAGTACTTC. Amino acid sequence: CASSLVGGRGYEQYF. J is TRBJ2-7 and V is TRBV7-9; TRBD2 matches at 9 bases. Germline-derived CDR1 and CDR2 are SEHNR and FQNEAQ (reference sequence). Trimming removed 1 base from V and 3 bases from J; junction bases left unmatched: 4. The length of the CDR3 is 15 residues.